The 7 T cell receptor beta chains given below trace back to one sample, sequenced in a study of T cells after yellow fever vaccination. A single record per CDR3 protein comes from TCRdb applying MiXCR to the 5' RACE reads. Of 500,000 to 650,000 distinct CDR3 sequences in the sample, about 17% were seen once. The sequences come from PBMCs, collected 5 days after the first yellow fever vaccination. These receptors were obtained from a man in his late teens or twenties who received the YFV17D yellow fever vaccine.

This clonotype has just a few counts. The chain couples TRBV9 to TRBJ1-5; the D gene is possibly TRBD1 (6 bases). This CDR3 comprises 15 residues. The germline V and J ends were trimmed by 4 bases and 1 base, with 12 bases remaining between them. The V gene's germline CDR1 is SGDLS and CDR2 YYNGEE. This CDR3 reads CASSPGTTSNQPQHF. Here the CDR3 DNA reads TGTGCCAGCAGCCCCGGGACAACCAGCAATCAGCCCCAGCATTTT.

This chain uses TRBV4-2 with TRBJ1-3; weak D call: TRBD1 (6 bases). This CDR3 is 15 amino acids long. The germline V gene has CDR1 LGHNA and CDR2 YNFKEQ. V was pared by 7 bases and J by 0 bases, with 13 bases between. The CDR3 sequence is CASTPTGSSGNTIYF. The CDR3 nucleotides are TGTGCCAGCACGCCGACAGGTTCCTCTGGAAACACCATATATTTT.

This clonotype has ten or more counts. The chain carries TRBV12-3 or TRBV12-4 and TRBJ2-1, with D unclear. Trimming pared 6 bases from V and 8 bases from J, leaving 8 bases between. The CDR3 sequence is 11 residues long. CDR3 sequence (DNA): TGTGCCAGCAGGCTAGTGGATGAGCAGTTCTTC. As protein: CASRLVDEQFF.

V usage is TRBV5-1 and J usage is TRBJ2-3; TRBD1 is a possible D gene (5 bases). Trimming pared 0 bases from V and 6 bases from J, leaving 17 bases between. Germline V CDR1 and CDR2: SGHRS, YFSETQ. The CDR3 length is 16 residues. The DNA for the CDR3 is TGCGCCAGCAGCTTGGCCAAGGGCAGGGCCACCGATACGCAGTATTTT. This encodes CASSLAKGRATDTQYF.

The CDR3 DNA reads as TGTGCCAGCAGCTTCGGGCGGGGGCAAGAGACCCAGTACTTC. Protein sequence: CASSFGRGQETQYF. The V call is TRBV7-9, the J call TRBJ2-5, with 7 bases matching TRBD2. CDR1 and CDR2 from the germline V gene are SEHNR and FQNEAQ (reference sequence). V shed 3 bases, J shed 2 bases, and the junction held 3 bases outside the gene matches. This CDR3 spans 14 amino acids. The full variable domain, with the rest looked up from reference TRBV7-9 and TRBJ2-5, is DTGVSQNPRHKITKRGQNVTFRCDPISEHNRLYWYRQTLGQGPEFLTYFQNEAQLEKSRLLSDRFSAERPKGSFSTLEIQRTEQGDSAMYLCASSFGRGQETQYFGPGTRLLVL.

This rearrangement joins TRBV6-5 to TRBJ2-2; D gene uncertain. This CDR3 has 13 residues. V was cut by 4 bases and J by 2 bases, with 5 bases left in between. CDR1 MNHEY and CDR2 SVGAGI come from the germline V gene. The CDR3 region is CASSSVNTGELFF. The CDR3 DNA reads TGTGCCAGCAGTTCTGTTAACACCGGGGAGCTGTTTTTT.

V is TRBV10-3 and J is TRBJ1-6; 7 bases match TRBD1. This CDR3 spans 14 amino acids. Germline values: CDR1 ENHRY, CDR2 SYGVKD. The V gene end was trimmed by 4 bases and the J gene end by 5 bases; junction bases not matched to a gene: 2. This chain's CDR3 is CAISGGTDNSPLHF. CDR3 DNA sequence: TGTGCCATCAGTGGGGGGACAGATAATTCACCCCTCCACTTT.